The source of this T cell receptor beta chain is a study of identical twins (dated by TCRdb to 2016 to 2018). Regarding the study in general: To test whether fetal clonotypes persist, the study used deep sequencing on TCR alpha and beta repertoires from monozygotic twins, unrelated adults of various ages, and cord blood. Replicate twin experiments were performed at different times using different library preparation protocols to rule out contamination. Points the paper makes about the study in general: Because the same donors could not be followed over many years, the conclusions relied on cross-sectional statistical analysis. Compared with coincidental sharing between unrelated individuals, out-of-frame TCR alpha sequences shared between twins had an excess of sequences with low generation probability. A weaker excess of twin sharing was found in beta out-of-frame sequences because the signal-to-noise ratio was lowered by fewer shared sequences. Zero-insertion analyses could be partly confounded by invariant T cells such as MAIT and iNKT, though diverse VJ usage argued against such confounding for most clonotypes. In monozygotic twins, recombination models systematically underestimated out-of-frame TCR alpha sharing, but the models matched the sharing seen between unrelated individuals. Fewer insertions were carried by abundant cord blood beta clonotypes; a weaker similar trend was observed in young adult naive repertoires, while no such trend was observed in memory repertoires.

Library preparation employed 5' RACE. Sequencing took place on an Illumina HiSeq 2000. A universal primer binding site was introduced by template switching, and a unique molecular identifier was present in the final cDNA, enabling accurate counting of TCR cDNA molecules. Specific primers in the conserved constant-segment region were used to synthesize first-strand cDNA for the TCR alpha and beta chains. To control for contamination, each cDNA library was double barcoded with a SMART-Mk sample barcode plus Illumina barcodes. TruSeq adapter sequences along with Illumina sample barcodes were introduced in two successive PCR steps. Sequencing of the TCR alpha and beta cDNA libraries was done on the Illumina HiSeq platform using custom primers. The published analysis was carried out like this. Raw reads were processed with MiGEC to extract unique molecular identifiers, and MiXCR was used to determine CDR3 positions. For each individual, recombination models were inferred using an EM algorithm with the repgenHMM and IGoR tools. The tcR package in R was used for shared clonotype analysis, with sharing normalized by the product of cloneset sizes. Out-of-frame nonproductive sequences were analyzed to study raw recombination free of thymic and clonal selection effects. TCRdb reprocessing: public reads trimmed at Q25 with fastp, clones called with MiXCR, in-frame beta chains kept. Rows are unified per CDR3 protein, each entry keeping the most common DNA and genes. The V and J calls come from TCRdb's annotation, not from the publication. For this sample the table gives hundreds of thousands of distinct CDR3 sequences, of which about 12% were detected only once. The ten largest clones take up about 1.5% of the sample.

This clonotype was found a few times. Its antigen is not yet known. Within one base of it there is no much larger clone, and no base qualities were kept. Every donor was a healthy Caucasian. Three pairs of female monozygotic twins, all aged about 18 to 30 years, made up the twin cohort. The RNA used for TCR libraries was isolated from peripheral blood mononuclear cells. Trimming removed 6 bases from V and 6 bases from J, leaving 12 bases between the germline ends. The CDR3, cysteine through phenylalanine, is 12 amino acids long. This entry keeps only the CDR3 DNA: 36 bases, framed from base 1. The germline V gene encodes CDR1 MNHEY and CDR2 SVGAGI. Another study also made use of these data, one on yellow fever vaccine responses in identical twins. Reported in the second study: The authors reported that the T cell response to vaccination in identical twins appeared partly convergent and partly personalized. Focusing on identical twins, the study followed the T cell clones that responded to the vaccine, and did so with precision.

The V and J genes are TRBV6-5 and TRBJ2-7; tentative D gene TRBD2, with 6 bases matching. The source material was PBMCs. The clonotype was recovered from a woman younger than 35 in good health. The CDR3 here reads CASRSGLFEQYF. The bases read TGTGCCAGCAGGTCGGGACTTTTCGAGCAGTACTTC.